The present TCR beta chain was sequenced within a study of graft-versus-host responses after intestinal transplantation. On the study more broadly: In this cohort, recipients had multivisceral, liver-intestinal, or isolated intestinal transplants.

V was pared by 6 bases and J by 8 bases, with 13 bases between. CDR3 length: 12 residues. CDR1 and CDR2 (germline): MNHEY, SMNVEV (reference sequence). A word on this clone: Its antigen is unknown.

General study results and limits: Recipient marrow contained GvH clones, some of which appeared first in ileum or blood.

Sequencing used immunoSEQ multiplex PCR; TCRdb keeps in-frame clones, though not all of them. The table records some 86,000 clones, just over 90% of them present only once. The chain has TRBV27 and TRBJ2-5; D gene uncertain. The source was unstimulated CD8+ T cells sorted from spleen or lymph node cells, collected before intestinal transplant. The clonotype was recovered from a human donor who received an intestinal transplant. The CDR3 loop is CASSLDLETQYF. For the CDR3, the DNA is TGTGCCAGCAGCTTGGACCTGGAAACCCAGTACTTC.